This T cell receptor (beta chain) was sequenced in a study of T-cell reconstitution after alpha-beta-depleted transplantation in children (dated by TCRdb to the mid-2010s). Regarding the research as a whole: The study quantitatively tracked T-cell immune reconstitution after TCRalphabeta/CD19-depleted allogeneic hematopoietic cell transplantation in children using TCR repertoire profiling. What the authors observed across the whole study: Hyperexpanded clone frequencies declined over subsequent months; after one year, T-cell counts and TCRbeta diversity were mostly attributed to newly produced T cells. In some patients, the high TCRbeta diversity seen at day 60 was put down to recipient T cells and intrathymic progenitors that had survived conditioning. The apparently early alphabetaT-cell count recovery about two months after transplant was reportedly dependent on only several hundred rapidly expanded clones derived from non-depleted graft cells.

V is cut by 3 bases and J by 1 base, and the space between the germline ends is 22 bases. The CDR3, from cysteine to phenylalanine, totals 18 residues. CDR3 DNA is the only sequence kept; it has 54 bases, read in frame from the first base. Sequences SGHRS (CDR1) and YFSETQ (CDR2) are obtained from the germline V gene. Comments on this clonotype: Its antigen is unknown. No much larger clone exists at a distance of one base, and base qualities are not known.

Sample treatment or condition, as interpreted from the label and publication: allogeneic hematopoietic cell transplantation with graft depleted of TCRalphabeta T cells and CD19 B cells. The transplant recipients were children given TCRalphabeta/CD19-depleted allogeneic hematopoietic cell grafts. Library method: PCR. TCRdb records Illumina HiSeq 2500 as the sequencer. TCR libraries were prepared with molecular barcoding, using unique molecular identifiers to normalize TCRbeta repertoire quantification. TCRdb reprocessing: public reads trimmed at Q25 with fastp, clones called with MiXCR, in-frame beta chains kept. Rows with a matching CDR3 protein are joined into one entry that keeps the most common DNA and genes. For this sample the table gives about 980,000 distinct CDR3 sequences, of which about 29% were detected only once. The top ten clonotypes cover about 28% of the sample.

The specimen comprised PBMCs, mostly from graft donor cells, sampled 360 days after TCRalphabeta/CD19-depleted stem cell transplant. The receptor was derived from a boy under two years old who had a stem cell transplant for SCID, so the T cells may come from the graft donor. The sequence is built from TRBV5-1 and TRBJ2-5; TRBD1 might be the D gene, on 5 matching bases. This receptor has the CDR3 CASSSETATMFSQETQYF. The DNA sequence follows: TGCGCCAGCAGCTCCGAGACAGCCACTATGTTTAGCCAAGAGACCCAGTACTTC.